This T cell receptor (beta chain) was identified in a study of cytomegalovirus exposure and HLA in healthy donors. Study-level findings and limits: Follow-up analysis found HLA locus-dependent TCR association rates, highest for DRB1 and lowest for HLA-C. In vitro checks showed that a few CMV-associated chains really do target CMV antigens. Only CMV serostatus was available as immune exposure information.

The PCR made use of 60 Vbeta and 13 Jbeta primers. TCRdb keeps only in-frame clones here, not all; method: immunoSEQ multiplex PCR. The table shows over 150,000 clones, with roughly 88% occurring only once. Germline-derived CDR1 and CDR2 are GTSNPN and SVGIG (reference sequence). Between the trimmed V and J ends, which lost 2 bases and 1 base, there was a span of 8 bases. The CDR3 loop spans 13 amino acids. A word on this clone: The antigen is undetermined.

This clonotype originated in a boy younger than 10 in good health and CMV-seronegative. The chain combines TRBV30 with TRBJ1-1; perhaps TRBD1 as D (5 bases). Specimen: PBMCs. The CDR3 DNA reads TGTGCCTGGAGTCTCGACAGGAACACTGAAGCTTTCTTT. It encodes CAWSLDRNTEAFF.